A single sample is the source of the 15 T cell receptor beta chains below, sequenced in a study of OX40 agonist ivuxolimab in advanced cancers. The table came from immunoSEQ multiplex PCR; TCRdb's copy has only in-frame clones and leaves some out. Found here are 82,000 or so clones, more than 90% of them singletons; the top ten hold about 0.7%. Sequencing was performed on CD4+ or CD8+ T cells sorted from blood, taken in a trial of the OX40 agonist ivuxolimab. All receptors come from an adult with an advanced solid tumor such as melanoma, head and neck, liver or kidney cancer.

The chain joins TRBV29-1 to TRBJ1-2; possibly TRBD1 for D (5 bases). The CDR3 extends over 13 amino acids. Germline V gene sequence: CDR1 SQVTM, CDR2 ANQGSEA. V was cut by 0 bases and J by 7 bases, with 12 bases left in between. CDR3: CSVEDLRARGYTF. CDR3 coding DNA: TGCAGCGTTGAAGATCTCAGGGCTCGTGGCTACACCTTC.

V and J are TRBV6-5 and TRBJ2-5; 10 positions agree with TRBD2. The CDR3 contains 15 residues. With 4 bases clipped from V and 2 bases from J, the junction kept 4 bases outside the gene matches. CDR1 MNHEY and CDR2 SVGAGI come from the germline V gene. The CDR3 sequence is CASSSPSGGQETQYF. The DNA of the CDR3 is TGTGCCAGCAGTTCCCCTAGCGGGGGACAAGAGACCCAGTACTTC.

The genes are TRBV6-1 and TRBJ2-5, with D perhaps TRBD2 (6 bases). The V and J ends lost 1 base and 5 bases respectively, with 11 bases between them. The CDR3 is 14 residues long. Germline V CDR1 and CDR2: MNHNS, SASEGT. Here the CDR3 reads CASSEEPGRETQYF. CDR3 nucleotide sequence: TGTGCCAGCAGTGAAGAACCAGGGAGGGAGACCCAGTACTTC.

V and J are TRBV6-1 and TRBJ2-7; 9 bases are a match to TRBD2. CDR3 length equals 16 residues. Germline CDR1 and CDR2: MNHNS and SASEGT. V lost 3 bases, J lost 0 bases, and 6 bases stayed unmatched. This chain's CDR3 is CASSETLAGSSYEQYF. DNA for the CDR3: TGTGCCAGCAGTGAGACCCTAGCGGGGTCCTCCTACGAGCAGTACTTC.

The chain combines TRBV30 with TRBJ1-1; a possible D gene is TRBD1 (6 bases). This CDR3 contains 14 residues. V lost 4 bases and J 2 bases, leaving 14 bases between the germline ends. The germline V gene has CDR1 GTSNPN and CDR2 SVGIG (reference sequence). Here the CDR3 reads CAWMTPGHNTEAFF. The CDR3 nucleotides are TGTGCCTGGATGACTCCGGGACACAACACTGAAGCTTTCTTT.

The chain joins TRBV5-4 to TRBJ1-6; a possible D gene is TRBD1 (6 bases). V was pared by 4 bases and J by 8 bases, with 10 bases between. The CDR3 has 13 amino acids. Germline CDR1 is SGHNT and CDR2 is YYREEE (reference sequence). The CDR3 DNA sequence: TGTGCCAGCAGCCGGGACATGGATTCACCCCTCCACTTT. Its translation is CASSRDMDSPLHF.

The CDR3 is CASSVGHSGSSGGTEAFF. CDR3 sequence (DNA): TGTGCCAGCAGCGTGGGACATTCGGGCTCCTCGGGGGGCACTGAAGCTTTCTTT. This chain joins TRBV9 and TRBJ1-1, with D tentatively TRBD1 (6 bases). The germline V gene has CDR1 SGDLS and CDR2 YYNGEE. The germline V and J ends were trimmed by 2 bases and 4 bases, with 24 bases remaining between them. There are 18 residues in the CDR3.

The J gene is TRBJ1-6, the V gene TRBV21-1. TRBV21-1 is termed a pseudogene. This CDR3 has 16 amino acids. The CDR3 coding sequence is TGTGCCAGCAGCAAAGGGGACTGCTGGCTGGGTTCACCCCTCCACTTT. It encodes CASSKGDCWLGSPLHF.

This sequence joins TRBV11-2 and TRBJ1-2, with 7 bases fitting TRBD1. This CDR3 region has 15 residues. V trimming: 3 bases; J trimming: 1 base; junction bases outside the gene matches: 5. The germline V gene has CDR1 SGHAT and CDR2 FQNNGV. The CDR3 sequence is CASSFGTVYNYGYTF. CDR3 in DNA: TGTGCCAGCAGCTTTGGGACAGTTTATAACTATGGCTACACCTTC.

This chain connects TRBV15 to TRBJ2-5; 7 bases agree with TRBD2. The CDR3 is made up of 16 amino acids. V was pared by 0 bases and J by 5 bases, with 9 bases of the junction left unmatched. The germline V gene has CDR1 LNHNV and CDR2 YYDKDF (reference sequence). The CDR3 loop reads CATSRDRAGAGETQYF. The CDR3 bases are TGTGCCACCAGCAGAGATCGGGCGGGAGCGGGGGAGACCCAGTACTTC. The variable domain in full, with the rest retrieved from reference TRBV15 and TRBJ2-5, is DAMVIQNPRYQVTQFGKPVTLSCSQTLNHNVMYWYQQKSSQAPKLLFHYYDKDFNNEADTPDNFQSRRPNTSFCFLDIRSPGLGDTAMYLCATSRDRAGAGETQYFGPGTRLLVL.

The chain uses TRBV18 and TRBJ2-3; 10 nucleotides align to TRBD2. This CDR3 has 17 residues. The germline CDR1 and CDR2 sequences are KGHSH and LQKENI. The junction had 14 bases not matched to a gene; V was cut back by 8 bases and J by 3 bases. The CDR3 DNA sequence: TGTGCCAGCACCTCGGGGAGCGGGGGGGCCAGGACAGATACGCAGTATTTT. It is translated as CASTSGSGGARTDTQYF.

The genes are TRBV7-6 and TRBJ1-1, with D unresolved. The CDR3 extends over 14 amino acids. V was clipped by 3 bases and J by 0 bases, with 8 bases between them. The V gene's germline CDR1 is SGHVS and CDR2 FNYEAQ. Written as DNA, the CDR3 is TGTGCCAGCAGCTTGGTTTGGGTGAACACTGAAGCTTTCTTT. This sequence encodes CASSLVWVNTEAFF. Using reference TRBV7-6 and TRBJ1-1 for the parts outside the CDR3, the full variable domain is GAGVSQSPRYKVTKRGQDVALRCDPISGHVSLYWYRQALGQGPEFLTYFNYEAQQDKSGLPNDRFSAERPEGSISTLTIQRTEQRDSAMYRCASSLVWVNTEAFFGQGTRLTVV.

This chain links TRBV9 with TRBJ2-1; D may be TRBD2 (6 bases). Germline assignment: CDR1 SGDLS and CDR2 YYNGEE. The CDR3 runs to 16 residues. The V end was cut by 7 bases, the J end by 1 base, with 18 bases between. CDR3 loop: CASATGAPRSYNEQFF. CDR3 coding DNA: TGTGCCAGCGCCACGGGAGCGCCGAGGTCCTACAATGAGCAGTTCTTC.

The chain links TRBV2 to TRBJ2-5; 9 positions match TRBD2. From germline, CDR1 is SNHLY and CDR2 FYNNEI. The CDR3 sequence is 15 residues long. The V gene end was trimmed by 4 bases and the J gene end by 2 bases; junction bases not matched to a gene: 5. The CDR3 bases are TGTGCCAGCAGTGGTCCTAGCGGGGTACAAGAGACCCAGTACTTC. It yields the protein CASSGPSGVQETQYF.

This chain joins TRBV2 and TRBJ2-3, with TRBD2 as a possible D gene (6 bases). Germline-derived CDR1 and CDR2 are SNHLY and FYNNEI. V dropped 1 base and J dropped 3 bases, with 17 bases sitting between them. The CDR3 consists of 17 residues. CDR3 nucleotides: TGTGCCAGCAGTGAAGGAGGGGCTAGCGACCAAACAGATACGCAGTATTTT. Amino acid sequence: CASSEGGASDQTDTQYF.